The subject of this entry is one T cell receptor (beta chain). RNA transcripts served as the template for amplifying TCR beta CDR3 regions. The TCR CDR3 was amplified in a first-round RT-PCR using the HTBI primer set. TCRdb independently ran MiXCR on the multiplex PCR reads; one entry per CDR3 protein. Altogether roughly 400,000 distinct CDR3 sequences are present, 15% to 19% being singletons, with the ten largest covering approximately 30%. V lost 1 base and J lost 6, with 4 bases in between. Germline-derived CDR1 and CDR2 are SGDLS and YYNGEE. There are 12 residues in the CDR3. An approximately 10 ml volume of fresh peripheral blood provided the PBMCs. This record comes from a study of T cells in Graves' hyperthyroidism and ophthalmopathy.

The source is a woman younger than 30 with Graves' hyperthyroidism that later progressed to Graves' ophthalmopathy. This chain links TRBV9 with TRBJ2-2; D is uncertain. Sequencing was carried out using blood. CDR3 sequence (DNA): TGTGCCAGCAGCGTAATATCCGGGGAGCTGTTTTTT. Translating gives CASSVISGELFF.